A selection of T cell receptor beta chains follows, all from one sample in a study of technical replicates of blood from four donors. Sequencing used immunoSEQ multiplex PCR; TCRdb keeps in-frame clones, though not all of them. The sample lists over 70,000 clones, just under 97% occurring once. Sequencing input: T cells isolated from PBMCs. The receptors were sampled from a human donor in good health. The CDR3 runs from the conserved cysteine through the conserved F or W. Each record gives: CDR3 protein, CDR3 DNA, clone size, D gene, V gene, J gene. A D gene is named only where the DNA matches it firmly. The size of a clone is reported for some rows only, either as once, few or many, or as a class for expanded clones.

CDR3 protein: CASSTRSGNGTDTQYF
CDR3 DNA: TGTGCCAGCAGCACCCGGAGCGGGAACGGCACAGATACGCAGTATTTT
clone size: NA
D gene: NA
V gene: TRBV12-1
J gene: TRBJ2-3

CDR3 protein: CASSYGHDTNEKLFF
CDR3 DNA: TGTGCCAGCAGCTACGGACACGACACTAATGAAAAACTGTTTTTT
clone size: NA
D gene: NA
V gene: TRBV7-8
J gene: TRBJ1-4

CDR3 protein: CASSTQGLHGYTF
CDR3 DNA: TGTGCCAGCAGCACGCAGGGCCTCCATGGCTACACCTTC
clone size: NA
D gene: NA
V gene: TRBV7-9
J gene: TRBJ1-2

CDR3 protein: CASSSPFTDTQYF
CDR3 DNA: TGTGCCAGCAGCTCCCCTTTCACAGATACGCAGTATTTT
clone size: NA
D gene: NA
V gene: TRBV5-5
J gene: TRBJ2-3

CDR3 protein: CASSQGAGPEAFF
CDR3 DNA: TGTGCCAGCAGCCAAGGGGCTGGCCCTGAAGCTTTCTTT
clone size: NA
D gene: NA
V gene: TRBV4-2
J gene: TRBJ1-1

CDR3 protein: CATSSDRDSYEQYF
CDR3 DNA: TGTGCCACCTCCAGCGACAGGGATTCCTACGAGCAGTACTTC
clone size: once
D gene: TRBD1
V gene: TRBV11-2
J gene: TRBJ2-7

CDR3 protein: CASSGLAGPSYNEQFF
CDR3 DNA: TGTGCCAGCAGCGGACTAGCGGGACCCTCCTACAATGAGCAGTTCTTC
clone size: NA
D gene: TRBD2
V gene: TRBV11-2
J gene: TRBJ2-1

CDR3 protein: CASSQVSGGPYGYTF
CDR3 DNA: TGTGCCAGCAGCCAAGTGAGTGGCGGGCCCTATGGCTACACCTTC
clone size: NA
D gene: NA
V gene: TRBV4-2
J gene: TRBJ1-2

CDR3 protein: CASSEGTGDNTEAFF
CDR3 DNA: TGTGCCAGCAGCGAGGGGACAGGGGATAACACTGAAGCTTTCTTT
clone size: NA
D gene: TRBD1
V gene: TRBV11-2
J gene: TRBJ1-1

CDR3 protein: CSVDLATGGAGLDTEAFF
CDR3 DNA: TGCAGCGTTGACTTAGCGACAGGGGGCGCCGGATTGGATACTGAAGCTTTCTTT
clone size: NA
D gene: TRBD1
V gene: TRBV29-1
J gene: TRBJ1-1

CDR3 protein: CASSLTLQGITTGELFF
CDR3 DNA: TGTGCCAGCAGCTTAACTTTACAGGGGATCACGACCGGGGAGCTGTTTTTT
clone size: once
D gene: TRBD1
V gene: TRBV13
J gene: TRBJ2-2

CDR3 protein: CASSITDSNQPQHF
CDR3 DNA: TGTGCCAGTAGTATTACAGATAGCAATCAGCCCCAGCATTTT
clone size: NA
D gene: NA
V gene: TRBV19
J gene: TRBJ1-5

CDR3 protein: CASSPSGQTTNQPQHF
CDR3 DNA: TGTGCCAGCAGCCCGTCGGGACAGACGACCAATCAGCCCCAGCATTTT
clone size: NA
D gene: TRBD1
V gene: TRBV11-2
J gene: TRBJ1-5

CDR3 protein: CASSQVISEGYEQYF
CDR3 DNA: TGCGCCAGCAGCCAAGTAATCTCGGAGGGATACGAGCAGTACTTC
clone size: NA
D gene: NA
V gene: TRBV4-1
J gene: TRBJ2-7

CDR3 protein: CASRGGDEKLFF
CDR3 DNA: TGTGCCAGCAGGGGGGGGGATGAAAAACTGTTTTTT
clone size: NA
D gene: NA
V gene: TRBV28
J gene: TRBJ1-4

CDR3 protein: CASRFGTRSDTQYF
CDR3 DNA: TGTGCCAGCAGGTTCGGGACTAGGTCAGATACGCAGTATTTT
clone size: NA
D gene: TRBD2
V gene: TRBV11-2
J gene: TRBJ2-3